What follows is one T cell receptor (beta chain) and its context. Its target antigen remains unknown. Per-base qualities were not stored, and no clone one base away is much larger. The data belong to a study of resident and recirculating memory T cells in vitiligo (dated by TCRdb to 2016 to 2019). The study in broad terms: For TCR beta sequencing, each of a few stable vitiligo patients provided PBMCs and epidermis from shave biopsies taken at two lesional sites and two nonlesional sites. Right before genomic DNA was extracted using the Qiagen DNeasy Blood & Tissue Kit, the samples were homogenized with no cell sorting step. Human TCR beta sequencing was used to test whether specific clones in lesional vitiligo skin differed from clones in nonlesional skin and blood. Beyond this particular receptor, the publication reports: Mechanistic studies in the future are needed to assess how much the detected T cell clones and the human Trm pools versus Tcm pools each contribute. TCR sequences were not shared across biopsy sites or across patients, which suggests that different T cell clones infiltrate different lesions, a pattern described as private specificity. No unique dominant TCR clone was detected, and clonality varied among vitiligo lesions. Even within a single patient, overlap and correlation analysis found no significant repertoire overlap between any biopsies apart from each lesion compared with itself.

Vitiligo was considered stable when no change in lesions had been observed over the previous 6 months. For classification as stable, the absence of confetti depigmentation, a clinical sign of active vitiligo, was additionally required. Anyone who had been treated within the previous three months was excluded from the study. PBMCs were isolated from heparinized blood by Ficoll density gradient centrifugation and then flash-frozen. The immunoSEQ hsTCRB kit was used to amplify TCR beta chains from genomic DNA. Sequencing of TCR beta libraries was performed on an Illumina MiSeq instrument by the immunoSEQ service. Per the source publication's procedure: The immunoSEQ Analyzer was used to analyze the repertoire data. The immuneACCESS repertoire file appears here via TCRdb, limited to in-frame rearrangements. These files lack a portion of the clones; in checked studies, under half of the deficit traces to unresolved V genes, and the cause of the others is not known. V and J calls and clone size are copied from that table; D and trimming were computed from the DNA. The sample table records approximately 69,000 clones; about nine tenths of these occur just once. The top ten hold less than 5% of the sample.

V trim: 5 bases; J trim: 10 bases; unmatched bases: 9. According to the germline V gene, CDR1 reads SGHTA and CDR2 reads FQGNSA. From the cysteine through the phenylalanine, the CDR3 covers 14 amino acids. The DNA shown is the 42-base CDR3, in frame from base 1. The chain is encoded by TRBV7-2 joined to TRBJ2-1; a stretch of 9 junction bases matches TRBD2. The sample consisted of blood. The sequence was collected from a male donor with vitiligo. The bases read TGTGCCAGCAGCCGCGGGGGGGCCAAGCAGGAGCAGTTCTTC. The resulting protein is CASSRGGAKQEQFF.